Listed below are T cell receptor beta chains from one sample, sequenced in a study of T cells after yellow fever vaccination. MiXCR was run by TCRdb on the 5' RACE reads, yielding one entry per CDR3 protein. Of about 630,000 distinct CDR3 sequences listed, around 12% are singletons. Here the sequenced sample was PBMCs, taken on the day of the yellow fever booster vaccination. The receptors come from a man younger than 40 who received the YFV17D yellow fever vaccine. CDR3s include the opening cysteine and the closing phenylalanine or tryptophan. D genes are given only for firm matches. Expanded clones are given a class, and other clones once, few, many or no size at all.

clone_size d_call j_call v_call cdr3_aa cdr3_nt
few . TRBJ1-5 TRBV6-5 CASSYWRGRSEDQPQHF TGTGCCAGCAGTTACTGGAGGGGCCGCTCGGAAGATCAGCCCCAGCATTTT
few TRBD2 TRBJ2-7 TRBV20-1 CSVSSGRAYEQYF TGCAGTGTTTCTAGCGGGCGAGCCTACGAGCAGTACTTC
few . TRBJ2-7 TRBV23-1 CATWTAAYEQYF TGCGCCACCTGGACGGCTGCCTACGAGCAGTACTTC
few . TRBJ2-2 TRBV2 CASSWGTAGELFF TGTGCCAGCAGTTGGGGTACGGCCGGGGAGCTGTTTTTT
few . TRBJ2-7 TRBV28 CASRLGGTGYEQYF TGTGCCAGCAGACTGGGTGGTACCGGCTACGAGCAGTACTTC
. TRBD1 TRBJ2-2 TRBV7-8 CASSRGQGAAELFF TGTGCCAGCAGCAGAGGACAGGGGGCGGCGGAGCTGTTTTTT
few . TRBJ2-7 TRBV30 CAWSFGSGFTYEQYF TGTGCCTGGAGTTTTGGGTCAGGGTTCACCTACGAGCAGTACTTC
. . TRBJ2-2 TRBV7-3 CASSLTAFSISGELFF TGTGCCAGCAGCTTAACGGCCTTTTCTATCTCCGGGGAGCTGTTTTTT
. . TRBJ1-1 TRBV12-3/TRBV12-4 CASSPDTGLRTEAFF TGTGCCAGCAGTCCAGATACAGGGTTACGGACTGAAGCTTTCTTT
. TRBD1 TRBJ2-5 TRBV5-5 CASSPGQAVQETQYF TGTGCCAGCAGCCCCGGACAGGCGGTACAAGAGACCCAGTACTTC
few . TRBJ2-5 TRBV7-8 CASSFDTGQETQYF TGTGCCAGCAGCTTTGACACCGGCCAAGAGACCCAGTACTTC
. . TRBJ2-7 TRBV28 CASSFKKLREQYF TGTGCCAGCAGTTTCAAGAAGCTACGCGAGCAGTACTTC
. TRBD1 TRBJ2-7 TRBV5-6 CASKEGQATYEQYF TGTGCCAGCAAAGAAGGACAGGCCACCTACGAGCAGTACTTC
few . TRBJ1-4 TRBV20-1 CSARVSGANEKLFF TGCAGTGCTAGGGTCTCTGGGGCCAATGAAAAACTGTTTTTT
few . TRBJ2-5 TRBV5-1 CASRTEETQYF TGCGCCAGCAGAACGGAAGAGACCCAGTACTTC
. TRBD2 TRBJ2-1 TRBV10-1 CATLLGTNRSLEQFF TGCGCCACCCTTCTCGGGACTAATCGCAGCCTAGAGCAGTTCTTC
many TRBD1 TRBJ1-1 TRBV9 CASSVGGQGGTEAFF TGTGCCAGCAGCGTAGGGGGACAGGGAGGCACTGAAGCTTTCTTT
. TRBD2 TRBJ2-7 TRBV30 CAWSVPLAGAYEQYF TGTGCCTGGAGTGTACCCCTGGCGGGAGCCTACGAGCAGTACTTC
. . TRBJ1-5 TRBV28 CASGNERTYSNQPQHF TGTGCCAGCGGCAATGAACGGACATATAGCAATCAGCCCCAGCATTTT
. TRBD2 TRBJ2-1 TRBV3-1 CASSLEAGMTYNEQFF TGTGCCAGCAGCCTTGAAGCGGGAATGACCTACAATGAGCAGTTCTTC
few TRBD2 TRBJ2-7 TRBV20-1 CSARVAGGPSYEQYF TGCAGTGCTAGGGTAGCGGGAGGGCCTTCCTACGAGCAGTACTTC
. TRBD2 TRBJ2-2 TRBV7-8 CASSHREGATGELFF TGTGCCAGCAGCCATCGGGAGGGTGCCACCGGGGAGCTGTTTTTT
. TRBD2 TRBJ2-1 TRBV29-1 CSTPGTSRYDEQFF TGCAGCACCCCCGGGACTAGTAGATACGATGAGCAGTTCTTC
. TRBD1 TRBJ2-2 TRBV6-2/TRBV6-3 CASSYSRTGLAGELFF TGTGCCAGCAGTTACTCGCGGACAGGGTTGGCCGGGGAGCTGTTTTTT
. TRBD2 TRBJ2-7 TRBV19 CANRTSGSYEQYF TGTGCCAACAGGACTAGCGGGAGCTACGAGCAGTACTTC
few . TRBJ2-2 TRBV27 CASSSTGLKYTGELFF TGTGCCAGCAGTTCCACAGGGCTGAAATACACCGGGGAGCTGTTTTTT
few . TRBJ2-7 TRBV20-1 CSASKRSSSYEQYF TGCAGTGCTAGTAAGCGCTCCAGCTCCTACGAGCAGTACTTC
. . TRBJ2-5 TRBV7-6 CASSYHPPKETQYF TGTGCCAGCAGCTACCATCCTCCAAAAGAGACCCAGTACTTC
. TRBD1 TRBJ1-2 TRBV5-8 CAMRTGGIDWYGYTF TGTGCCATGAGGACAGGGGGCATCGATTGGTATGGCTACACCTTC
. . TRBJ2-7 TRBV13 CASSPITGEQYF TGTGCCAGCAGCCCGATCACCGGGGAGCAGTACTTC
. . TRBJ2-3 TRBV29-1 CSVGRGGDTQYF TGCAGCGTTGGACGTGGGGGAGATACGCAGTATTTT
. . TRBJ1-4 TRBV19 CASSILNSGEKLFF TGTGCCAGTAGTATATTGAACTCGGGTGAAAAACTGTTTTTT
many . TRBJ2-1 TRBV5-1 CASSLLGATYNEQFF TGCGCCAGCAGCTTGTTAGGGGCAACGTACAATGAGCAGTTCTTC
. . TRBJ2-2 TRBV5-6 CASSPPGWTGELFF TGTGCCAGCAGCCCCCCCGGTTGGACCGGGGAGCTGTTTTTT
many TRBD2 TRBJ2-3 TRBV28 CASSLLGGSADTQYF TGTGCCAGCAGTTTATTAGGCGGGAGCGCAGATACGCAGTATTTT
few . TRBJ1-6 TRBV7-2 CASSFGETNSPLHF TGTGCCAGCAGCTTCGGGGAGACTAATTCACCCCTCCACTTT
. . TRBJ2-7 TRBV20-1 CSARGRGTGLIYEQYF TGCAGTGCTAGGGGCCGGGGGACGGGCCTCATCTACGAGCAGTACTTC
. . TRBJ2-6 TRBV6-1 CASTKRRQTGANVLTF TGTGCCAGCACTAAACGAAGACAGACTGGGGCCAACGTCCTGACTTTC
. TRBD1 TRBJ2-7 TRBV5-6 CASSFKLGQGANYEQYF TGTGCCAGCAGCTTTAAATTAGGACAGGGGGCTAACTACGAGCAGTACTTC
few . TRBJ2-6 TRBV25-1 CASSDPGSGANVLTF TGTGCCAGCAGTGATCCGGGCTCTGGGGCCAACGTCCTGACTTTC
. . TRBJ2-3 TRBV20-1 CSASRLGPGDTQYF TGCAGTGCTAGTCGGTTGGGCCCGGGGGATACGCAGTATTTT
. . TRBJ1-6 TRBV2 CASSQGLRGISPLHF TGTGCCAGCAGCCAGGGGCTAAGGGGGATTTCACCCCTCCACTTT
. . TRBJ2-1 TRBV5-1 CASSSSAISSYNEQFF TGCGCCAGCAGCAGTAGCGCGATTAGCTCCTACAATGAGCAGTTCTTC
few . TRBJ2-1 TRBV7-9 CASSHTVNEQFF TGTGCCAGCAGTCACACTGTCAATGAGCAGTTCTTC
. TRBD2 TRBJ2-1 TRBV11-2 CASSLVTGGPNEQFF TGTGCCAGCAGCTTAGTTACGGGAGGGCCCAATGAGCAGTTCTTC
few TRBD2 TRBJ2-3 TRBV7-2 CASSYRAGAEDTQYF TGTGCCAGCAGCTATAGGGCGGGAGCGGAAGATACGCAGTATTTT
. . TRBJ2-1 TRBV14 CASSQVVGIEQFF TGTGCCAGCAGCCAAGTAGTCGGGATTGAGCAGTTCTTC
few . TRBJ2-5 TRBV7-9 CASTRRAGEETQYF TGTGCCAGCACCCGGCGGGCAGGAGAAGAGACCCAGTACTTC
few . TRBJ2-1 TRBV20-1 CSARDLPGSSYNEQFF TGCAGTGCTAGGGATTTACCCGGGAGCTCCTACAATGAGCAGTTCTTC
. . TRBJ1-5 TRBV19 CASSITRTFHNQPQHF TGTGCCAGTAGTATCACCAGGACATTTCACAATCAGCCCCAGCATTTT
many . TRBJ2-5 TRBV20-1 CSARGPEGNQYF TGCAGTGCTAGGGGCCCTGAGGGTAACCAGTACTTC
. . TRBJ2-7 TRBV13 CASSLGRRDPAEQYF TGTGCCAGCAGCTTAGGCCGGCGGGACCCCGCCGAGCAGTACTTC
. TRBD2 TRBJ2-5 TRBV20-1 CSASSSGSSETQYF TGCAGTGCTAGCTCTAGCGGGAGTTCAGAGACCCAGTACTTC
few . TRBJ1-1 TRBV18 CASSGTPGTEAFF TGTGCCAGCTCCGGTACCCCGGGGACTGAAGCTTTCTTT
. . TRBJ2-1 TRBV20-1 CSAGGRQTGKQFF TGCAGTGCTGGGGGTCGGCAGACCGGAAAGCAGTTCTTC
few TRBD2 TRBJ2-1 TRBV6-2/TRBV6-3 CASTQRTGLAGIYNEQFF TGTGCCAGCACGCAACGCACGGGACTAGCGGGAATTTACAATGAGCAGTTCTTC
. . TRBJ2-1 TRBV12-3/TRBV12-4 CASSRDAQFF TGTGCCAGCAGCCGGGACGCTCAGTTCTTC
few TRBD2 TRBJ2-3 TRBV2 CASSKTSGTDTQYF TGTGCCAGCAGTAAGACTAGCGGCACAGATACGCAGTATTTT
. TRBD2 TRBJ2-5 TRBV20-1 CSARDFLGDSGRRETQYF TGCAGTGCTAGAGATTTCCTGGGAGATAGCGGGAGGCGCGAGACCCAGTACTTC